The rows below give T cell receptor beta chains drawn from one sample of a study of robustness of blood B and T cell sequencing. TCRdb independently ran MiXCR on the PCR reads; one entry per CDR3 protein. The sample lists some 3,600 distinct CDR3 sequences, approximately 53% occurring once. Sequencing was done on a sample of peripheral blood. Receptors originate from a human donor in good health. CDR3s include the opening cysteine and the closing phenylalanine or tryptophan. Fields, in order: V gene, J gene, clone size, D gene, CDR3 DNA, CDR3 protein. D genes are given only for firm matches. The size of a clone is reported for some rows only, either as once, few or many, or as a class for expanded clones.

>TRBV5-5|TRBJ1-6|few|-
TGTGCCAGCAGATTGACAGAGCTTTTCTATAATTCACCCCTCCACTTT
CASRLTELFYNSPLHF
>TRBV29-1|TRBJ2-7|few|TRBD1
TGCAGCGTTGAAGGCCTCCGGGACAGGAGCTACGAGCAGTACTTC
CSVEGLRDRSYEQYF
>TRBV15|TRBJ1-2|-|TRBD1
TGTGCCACCAGCAGTGTTGACAGGGTTTCTAACTATGGCTACACCTTC
CATSSVDRVSNYGYTF
>TRBV7-9|TRBJ2-7|few|-
TGTGCCAGCAGCTTAGAATCGGGGGGCCACGAGCAGTACTTC
CASSLESGGHEQYF
>TRBV15|TRBJ1-1|-|TRBD1
TGTGCCACCAGCTCGGTGCCAGATATGACAGGGCTGAACACTGAAGCTTTCTTT
CATSSVPDMTGLNTEAFF
>TRBV11-2|TRBJ1-2|-|TRBD1
TGTGCCAGCAGCCCTACAGGGGACTATGGCTACACCTTC
CASSPTGDYGYTF
>TRBV9|TRBJ2-1|-|-
TGTGCCAGCAGCGTAGAAGGAAGTAGCTCCTACAGTGAGCAGTTCTTC
CASSVEGSSSYSEQFF
>TRBV5-4|TRBJ2-1|-|-
TGTGCCAGCAGCTTGGGACGGGGCACTAATGAGCAGTTCTTC
CASSLGRGTNEQFF
>TRBV10-1|TRBJ2-7|-|TRBD1
TGCGCCAGCAGCCCAGGGGGCTCCTACGAGCAGTACTTC
CASSPGGSYEQYF
>TRBV27|TRBJ2-3|-|TRBD1
TGTGCCAGCAGCCCGGGACAGGGACGCACAGATACGCAGTATTTT
CASSPGQGRTDTQYF
>TRBV15|TRBJ1-2|-|-
TGTGCCACCAGCTGGTTATTTGCATATGGCTACACCTTC
CATSWLFAYGYTF
>TRBV4-1|TRBJ2-5|few|TRBD2
TGCGCCAGCAGCCAAGAGGGTCTAGCGGCTCAAGAGACCCAGTACTTC
CASSQEGLAAQETQYF
>TRBV15|TRBJ2-7|-|TRBD1
TGTGCCACCAGTTGGACAGGGGTGAACGAGCAGTACTTC
CATSWTGVNEQYF
>TRBV29-1|TRBJ1-1|-|-
TGCAGCGTTGAACTCCCCCGGGCAGATGCTTTCTTT
CSVELPRADAFF
>TRBV9|TRBJ2-1|few|-
TGTGCCAGCAGCCACAATCGGCAGGAGGGTGCTCCGGGAAATGAGCAGTTCTTC
CASSHNRQEGAPGNEQFF
>TRBV18|TRBJ1-2|-|-
TGTGCCAGCTCACCACAGGGGCGAGACTATGGCTACACCTTC
CASSPQGRDYGYTF
>TRBV5-1|TRBJ1-2|-|-
TGCGCCAGCAGCTTGGGAACAGAATATGGCTACACCTTC
CASSLGTEYGYTF
>TRBV20-1|TRBJ1-1|-|-
TGCAGTGCTAGAGCAGGGCCTTTCGCGCAAGCTTTCTTT
CSARAGPFAQAFF
>TRBV28|TRBJ2-4|few|-
TGTGCCAGCATCGACCAAACAGGGAGGAGAGCCAAAAACATTCAGTACTTC
CASIDQTGRRAKNIQYF
>TRBV20-1|TRBJ2-6|-|TRBD1
TGCAGTGCTAGAGATCGAGGACAGGGGGATGGGGCCAACGTCCTGACTTTC
CSARDRGQGDGANVLTF
>TRBV2|TRBJ1-5|-|-
TGTGCCAGCAGTGAATTCAAGGGGGATCGTCAGCCCCAGCATTTT
CASSEFKGDRQPQHF
>TRBV10-2|TRBJ2-1|few|-
TGCGCCAGCAGTGAGTCGCAGGGGGGTAATGAGCAGTTCTTC
CASSESQGGNEQFF
>TRBV6-6|TRBJ1-1|-|-
TGTGCCAGCATCCGCCGGGGGGCAACTGAAGCTTTCTTT
CASIRRGATEAFF
>TRBV20-1|TRBJ2-7|-|-
TGCAGTGCTAGATACGGGGGATCTCTCGAGCAGTACTTC
CSARYGGSLEQYF
>TRBV7-8|TRBJ2-1|-|-
TGTGCCAGCAGCTCTAGAAACGGGTCTAACAATGAGCAGTTCTTC
CASSSRNGSNNEQFF
>TRBV10-3|TRBJ1-2|few|-
TGTGCCATCAGTGAGACAGGGAGAAATGGCTACACCTTC
CAISETGRNGYTF
>TRBV30|TRBJ1-2|-|-
TGTGCCTGGAGTGGACAAAGGGCCGGGAATAACTATGGCTACACCTTC
CAWSGQRAGNNYGYTF
>TRBV7-9|TRBJ2-7|medium-sized|-
TGTGCCAGCAGCCCAAGCGTCGATGGAGGGGCCTACGAGCAGTACTTC
CASSPSVDGGAYEQYF
>TRBV4-2|TRBJ2-1|few|TRBD2
TGTGCCAGCAGCCAAGGATGGAGCGGGGGCCAGGTTGAGCAGTTCTTC
CASSQGWSGGQVEQFF
>TRBV18|TRBJ2-7|-|-
TGTGCCAGCTCACCACGTGCAGAAACCTACGAGCAGTACTTC
CASSPRAETYEQYF